The 24 T cell receptor beta chains presented below share a single source sample, sequenced in a study of early T cells in non-severe SARS-CoV-2 infection. TCRdb itself ran the 5' RACE reads through MiXCR, one entry per CDR3 protein. The sample records roughly 69,000 distinct CDR3 sequences, about 9.4% being singletons. The specimen was whole blood. The origin of the receptors is an adult who was a healthcare worker with PCR-confirmed SARS-CoV-2 infection or an uninfected control (not recorded which).

This clonotype appeared a few times. The chain is built from TRBV4-2 and TRBJ1-2; D gene unclear. Germline CDR1 is LGHNA and CDR2 is YNFKEQ. Trimming cost V 0 bases and J 4 bases, with 9 bases left between them. This CDR3 comprises 14 residues. The CDR3 nucleotides are TGTGCCAGCAGCCAAGATAGATCTTCCTATGGCTACACCTTC. Protein: CASSQDRSSYGYTF.

Ten or more counts support this clonotype. V usage is TRBV7-2 and J usage is TRBJ1-1; D unresolved. CDR1 is SGHTA, CDR2 FQGNSA, per germline. The length of the CDR3 is 13 residues. V was shortened by 4 bases and J by 4 bases, with 10 bases between the two germline ends. The CDR3 loop is CASSSDLFTEAFF. DNA for the CDR3: TGTGCCAGCAGCTCTGACTTGTTCACTGAAGCTTTCTTT.

This clonotype turned up a few times. The chain recombines TRBV13 with TRBJ1-2; the match to TRBD1 covers 8 bases. CDR1 is PRHDT, CDR2 FYEKMQ, per germline (reference sequence). The CDR3 runs to 14 residues. V shed 5 bases and J 4 bases; nucleotides not matched to a gene: 6. This CDR3 reads CASSGRDRSYGYTF. As DNA, the CDR3 is TGTGCCAGCAGCGGGCGGGACAGGAGCTATGGCTACACCTTC. Full variable domain (remainder filled in from reference TRBV13 and TRBJ1-2): AAGVIQSPRHLIKEKRETATLKCYPIPRHDTVYWYQQGPGQDPQFLISFYEKMQSDKGSIPDRFSAQQFSDYHSELNMSSLELGDSALYFCASSGRDRSYGYTFGSGTRLTVV.

This clonotype was counted at least ten times. CDR3: CASSLLRGNTEAFF. CDR3 bases: TGTGCCAGCAGTCTACTAAGGGGGAACACTGAAGCTTTCTTT. The chain is built from TRBV12-3 or TRBV12-4 and TRBJ1-1; weak D call: TRBD1 (5 bases). The CDR3 is 14 amino acids. The V and J ends lost 5 bases and 1 base respectively, with 11 bases between them.

This clonotype was detected only a few times. The chain uses TRBV19 and TRBJ2-2; perhaps TRBD2 as D (6 bases). Germline-derived CDR1 and CDR2 are LNHDA and SQIVND (reference sequence). V lost 9 bases, J lost 1 base, and 12 bases lay in between. This CDR3 is 14 amino acids long. CDR3 DNA sequence: TGTGCCAGCACTACGGGACTGAACACCGGGGAGCTGTTTTTT. Encoded protein: CASTTGLNTGELFF.

The genes are TRBV18 and TRBJ2-1, with D tentatively TRBD2 (6 bases). Trimming took off 8 bases at V and 6 bases at J, with 20 bases between the two ends. This CDR3 is 15 amino acids long. In germline, CDR1 is KGHSH, CDR2 LQKENI. CDR3 sequence (DNA): TGTGCCAGCCGAGACGGGGGAGCGGCTGGCAATGAGCAGTTCTTC. It yields the protein CASRDGGAAGNEQFF.

This clonotype has at least ten counts. For the CDR3, the DNA is TGTGCCAGCAGTAACTTTTACGAGCAGTACTTC. Its protein is CASSNFYEQYF. The chain uses TRBV6-1 and TRBJ2-7; unclear D gene. Germline CDR1 and CDR2: MNHNS and SASEGT. There are 11 residues in the CDR3. Trimming pared 5 bases from V and 4 bases from J, leaving 6 bases between.

This clonotype was recorded many times. This chain joins TRBV20-1 and TRBJ1-2, with unresolved D. With 0 bases removed from V and 4 bases from J, the gap between germline ends came to 9 bases. This CDR3 comprises 13 residues. From germline, CDR1 is DFQATT and CDR2 SNEGSKA (reference sequence). CDR3 in DNA: TGCAGTGCTAGAGATCAGGTGGGCTATGGCTACACCTTC. This translates into CSARDQVGYGYTF.

The gene calls are TRBV27 and TRBJ1-1, with D hard to call. The CDR3 contains 15 residues. Deletions cut 2 bases from V and 5 bases from J, with 15 bases between. CDR1 MNHEY and CDR2 SMNVEV come from the germline V gene (reference sequence). The CDR3 sequence is CASSLRTDLGTEAFF. Written as DNA, the CDR3 is TGTGCCAGCAGTTTACGGACCGACTTAGGGACTGAAGCTTTCTTT.

The sample holds many counts of this clonotype. This chain connects TRBV18 to TRBJ2-1; 11 bases align to TRBD2. The CDR3 is 16 amino acids. The V and J ends lost 2 bases and 1 base, in that order; junction bases with no gene match: 1. CDR1 and CDR2 from the germline V gene are KGHSH and LQKENI. CDR3 sequence: CASSPGTSGSYNEQFF. The CDR3 DNA reads TGTGCCAGCTCACCAGGGACTAGCGGTTCCTACAATGAGCAGTTCTTC. The full variable domain, with the rest looked up from reference TRBV18 and TRBJ2-1, is NAGVMQNPRHLVRRRGQEARLRCSPMKGHSHVYWYRQLPEEGLKFMVYLQKENIIDESGMPKERFSAEFPKEGPSILRIQQVVRGDSAAYFCASSPGTSGSYNEQFFGPGTRLTVL.

V is TRBV11-2 and J is TRBJ2-7; D possibly corresponds to TRBD1 (5 bases). Germline CDR1 reads SGHAT; CDR2 reads FQNNGV. V lost 2 bases and J lost 4, with 12 bases in between. This CDR3 region has 14 residues. The CDR3 DNA reads as TGTGCCAGCAGCTTAAGAACCTCAGGGTACGAGCAGTACTTC. It is translated as CASSLRTSGYEQYF.

This chain joins TRBV9 and TRBJ2-2, with D tentatively TRBD1 or TRBD2 (5 bases each). The CDR3 has 15 amino acids. The V end lost 0 bases, the J end lost 2 bases, and 8 bases lay between the germline ends. Germline V lookup: CDR1 SGDLS, CDR2 YYNGEE. This chain's CDR3 is CASSVAGTNTGELFF. The CDR3 DNA sequence: TGTGCCAGCAGCGTAGCTGGGACCAACACCGGGGAGCTGTTTTTT.

This clonotype has a count of ten or more. The rearrangement uses TRBV27 and TRBJ2-1; D not resolved. The CDR3 covers 16 residues. Germline V lookup: CDR1 MNHEY, CDR2 SMNVEV (reference sequence). With 0 bases removed from V and 0 bases from J, the gap between germline ends came to 9 bases. CDR3 loop: CASSLSRQTSYNEQFF. CDR3 bases: TGTGCCAGCAGTTTATCTAGGCAGACCTCCTACAATGAGCAGTTCTTC.

The V and J genes are TRBV30 and TRBJ1-2; no clear D. Germline assignment: CDR1 GTSNPN and CDR2 SVGIG (reference sequence). The length of the CDR3 is 14 residues. Trimming removed 2 bases at V and 2 bases at J, with 12 bases between. The CDR3 reads CAWSSGPTNYGYTF. As DNA, the CDR3 is TGTGCCTGGAGTAGTGGTCCAACCAACTATGGCTACACCTTC.

This clonotype was picked up a small number of times. The chain joins TRBV5-4 to TRBJ1-5; D call uncertain. V was clipped by 1 base and J by 7 bases, with 9 bases between them. Per germline, CDR1 SGHNT and CDR2 YYREEE (reference sequence). The CDR3 sequence is 13 residues long. CDR3 nucleotide sequence: TGTGCCAGCAGCTTGACAGCTAACCAGCCCCAGCATTTT. Translated, it gives CASSLTANQPQHF.

This clonotype has at least ten counts. This sequence joins TRBV24-1 and TRBJ2-2; no firm D call. Trimming took off 1 base at V and 6 bases at J, with 2 bases between the two ends. This CDR3 has 12 amino acids. Looked up from germline, CDR1 is KGHDR and CDR2 is SFDVKD. The CDR3: CATSDLAGELFF. Written as DNA, the CDR3 is TGTGCCACCAGTGATTTAGCCGGGGAGCTGTTTTTT.

The gene calls are TRBV19 and TRBJ2-7; TRBD1 agrees at 11 bases. Unmatched junction bases numbered 6, after V lost 5 bases and J lost 3 bases. This CDR3 spans 15 amino acids. Germline loops: CDR1 LNHDA, CDR2 SQIVND (reference sequence). DNA of the CDR3: TGTGCCAGTAGTGCAGGACAGGGGGCAATCTACGAGCAGTACTTC. Its translation: CASSAGQGAIYEQYF.

The rearrangement links TRBV2 to TRBJ1-4; D call uncertain. Trimming stripped 7 bases from V and 4 bases from J, with 10 bases between. The CDR3 runs to 13 residues. Germline CDR1 is SNHLY and CDR2 is FYNNEI. CDR3 residues: CASTIEHNEKLFF. In DNA form, the CDR3 reads TGTGCCAGCACGATCGAGCATAATGAAAAACTGTTTTTT. The variable domain in full, completed from reference TRBV2 and TRBJ1-4, reads EPEVTQTPSHQVTQMGQEVILRCVPISNHLYFYWYRQILGQKVEFLVSFYNNEISEKSEIFDDQFSVERPDGSNFTLKIRSTKLEDSAMYFCASTIEHNEKLFFGSGTQLSVL.

This clonotype was counted many times. The CDR3 DNA reads TGTGCCAGTAGACTGATGGGGGGCAAAAAACTGTTTTTT. Amino acid sequence: CASRLMGGKKLFF. The chain couples TRBV19 to TRBJ1-4; weak D call: TRBD1 (6 bases). The V and J ends lost 6 bases and 9 bases respectively, with 14 bases between them. The CDR3 contains 13 residues. Germline V gene lookup returns CDR1 LNHDA and CDR2 SQIVND (reference sequence). Variable domain in full (rest from reference TRBV19 and TRBJ1-4): DGGITQSPKYLFRKEGQNVTLSCEQNLNHDAMYWYRQDPGQGLRLIYYSQIVNDFQKGDIAEGYSVSREKKESFPLTVTSAQKNPTAFYLCASRLMGGKKLFFGSGTQLSVL.

This clonotype came up a few times. The genes are TRBV20-1 and TRBJ1-6, with unresolved D. V lost 2 bases and J lost 0, with 17 bases in between. The CDR3 is 18 residues long. Per germline, CDR1 DFQATT and CDR2 SNEGSKA (reference sequence). CDR3 coding DNA: TGCAGTGCTAGACCCGTACTTACGACTAGCTCCTATAATTCACCCCTCCACTTT. Its translation is CSARPVLTTSSYNSPLHF.

Only a few counts were recorded for this clonotype. The V call is TRBV6-9, the J call TRBJ2-4; D is undetermined. From germline, CDR1 is MNHGY and CDR2 SVAAGI. The V and J ends lost 3 bases and 0 bases respectively, with 12 bases between them. CDR3 length equals 16 residues. The CDR3 spells CASSYVEFLAKNIQYF. CDR3 bases: TGTGCCAGCAGTTACGTGGAGTTTCTAGCCAAAAACATTCAGTACTTC.

This clonotype appeared many times. The chain employs TRBV11-2 and TRBJ2-5, with D uncertain. V was shortened by 1 base and J by 1 base, with 4 bases between the two germline ends. The CDR3 length is 13 residues. In germline, CDR1 is SGHAT, CDR2 FQNNGV. The CDR3 nucleotides read TGTGCCAGCAGCTTAGCCAGCCAAGAGACCCAGTACTTC. This gives the protein CASSLASQETQYF. The full variable domain, completed using reference TRBV11-2 and TRBJ2-5, is EAGVAQSPRYKIIEKRQSVAFWCNPISGHATLYWYQQILGQGPKLLIQFQNNGVVDDSQLPKDRFSAERLKGVDSTLKIQPAKLEDSAVYLCASSLASQETQYFGPGTRLLVL.

In its sample, this clonotype was seen once. V is TRBV3-1 and J is TRBJ2-3; D is possibly TRBD2 (7 bases). Germline V lookup: CDR1 LGHDT, CDR2 YNNKEL (reference sequence). The CDR3 runs 16 residues. V lost 1 base and J lost 8, with 19 bases in between. The CDR3 DNA sequence: TGTGCCAGCAGCCAAGCCGGCGGGGGCCCTTCCGGTACGCAGTATTTT. Its protein is CASSQAGGGPSGTQYF.

This clonotype has at least ten counts. This chain links TRBV30 with TRBJ1-6, with 9 bases identical to TRBD1. Germline CDR1 GTSNPN, CDR2 SVGIG (reference sequence). This CDR3 spans 15 amino acids. V trimming: 2 bases; J trimming: 11 bases; junction bases outside the gene matches: 10. The CDR3 sequence is CAWSPRTGVRAPLHF. CDR3 coding DNA: TGTGCCTGGAGTCCCCGGACAGGGGTGAGGGCACCCCTCCACTTT. Based on the CDR3 plus reference TRBV30 and TRBJ1-6, the full variable domain is SQTIHQWPATLVQPVGSPLSLECTVEGTSNPNLYWYRQAAGRGLQLLFYSVGIGQISSEVPQNLSASRPQDRQFILSSKKLLLSDSGFYLCAWSPRTGVRAPLHFGNGTRLTVT.